The entry below gives a single TCR beta chain sequence along with its context. Clones were sequenced by immunoSEQ multiplex PCR, and TCRdb holds only the in-frame ones, with some missing. This table holds about 150,000 clones, 86% found once. Trimming took 5 bases from V and 4 from J; bases not matched to a gene: 10. In germline, CDR1 is SGHTA, CDR2 FQGTGA. The CDR3 has 15 residues. The sample is drawn from a study of cytomegalovirus exposure and HLA in healthy donors. The sequence was collected from a man between 18 and 35 years old in good health and CMV-seropositive. The chain combines TRBV7-3 with TRBJ2-7, with 8 bases identical to TRBD1. Specimen: PBMCs. The CDR3 region has the DNA TGTGCCAGCAGCATGGGGACAGGAGGTGGTTACGAGCAGTACTTC. This sequence encodes CASSMGTGGGYEQYF.